The 20 T cell receptor beta chains below all came from one sample that was sequenced in a study of Tregs in tolerant kidney transplant recipients. The method was immunoSEQ multiplex PCR; TCRdb's version includes in-frame clones alone and lacks a portion of them. The sample carries over 55,000 clones, around 82% recorded once. Sequencing used CD4+ T cells from blood. The receptors here all came from a human donor in good health.

V usage is TRBV29-1 and J usage is TRBJ2-3, with 7 bases lining up with TRBD2. V gave up 6 bases and J gave up 1 base; unmatched junction bases: 7. CDR1 is SQVTM, CDR2 ANQGSEA, per germline. CDR3 length: 14 residues. CDR3 DNA: TGCAGCGTCTCCGGCGGGGGACGCACAGATACGCAGTATTTT. This sequence encodes CSVSGGGRTDTQYF.

This clone was seen a handful of times. The rearrangement joins TRBV6-1 to TRBJ2-7, with 7 positions matching TRBD2. This CDR3 contains 15 residues. Germline assignment: CDR1 MNHNS and CDR2 SASEGT. After removal of 3 bases from V and 0 bases from J, the junction contained 5 bases not matched to a gene. The CDR3 region has the DNA TGTGCCAGCAGTGACGGTTTAGCGGGCTCCTACGAGCAGTACTTC. This translates into CASSDGLAGSYEQYF.

This chain uses TRBV4-1 with TRBJ1-2; D might be TRBD1 (5 bases). The germline CDR1 and CDR2 sequences are MGHRA and YSYEKL. The V end lost 0 bases, the J end lost 4 bases, and 18 bases lay between the germline ends. The CDR3 length is 17 residues. The CDR3, as DNA: TGCGCCAGCAGCCAAGAGATGGGGCTGCAAATGGGCTATGGCTACACCTTC. It translates to CASSQEMGLQMGYGYTF.

This chain joins TRBV11-2 and TRBJ2-4; D might be TRBD1 (6 bases). Looked up from germline, CDR1 is SGHAT and CDR2 is FQNNGV. The CDR3 consists of 13 residues. The ends were cut back, 1 base at V and 10 bases at J, with 11 bases in the middle. CDR3 DNA sequence: TGTGCCAGCAGCTTAGGGGGGCAGGGGATTCAGTACTTC. Protein sequence: CASSLGGQGIQYF.

This clone is medium-sized in the sample. Here the CDR3 reads CASSTQSNTEAFF. The CDR3 nucleotides are TGCGCCAGCAGCACCCAATCGAACACTGAAGCTTTCTTT. The rearrangement uses TRBV5-1 and TRBJ1-1; D remains ambiguous. The CDR3 sequence is 13 residues long. V was pared by 4 bases and J by 1 base, with 8 bases between. The V gene's germline CDR1 is SGHRS and CDR2 YFSETQ. Variable domain in full (rest from reference TRBV5-1 and TRBJ1-1): KAGVTQTPRYLIKTRGQQVTLSCSPISGHRSVSWYQQTPGQGLQFLFEYFSETQRNKGNFPGRFSGRQFSNSRSEMNVSTLELGDSALYLCASSTQSNTEAFFGQGTRLTVV.

CDR3 bases: TGTGCCAGCAGGGGGGGGACAGGCCTCTCTGGGGCTTTCTTT. This translates into CASRGGTGLSGAFF. The rearrangement joins TRBV6-5 to TRBJ1-1, with TRBD1 matching over 8 bases. This CDR3 has 14 residues. CDR1 MNHEY and CDR2 SVGAGI come from the germline V gene. With V trimmed by 6 bases and J by 11 bases, 14 bases remained unmatched.

This clone was seen just once. This sequence joins TRBV12-5 and TRBJ2-3, with 9 positions matching TRBD1. The germline gives CDR1 LGHNT, CDR2 FRNRAP. The length of the CDR3 is 16 residues. V lost 0 bases, J lost 6 bases, and 7 bases stayed unmatched. CDR3 in amino acids: CASGLVRGQGWDTQYF. For the CDR3, the DNA is TGTGCTAGTGGTTTGGTACGAGGACAGGGGTGGGATACGCAGTATTTT.

The V call is TRBV30, the J call TRBJ2-1; 10 bases match TRBD2. This CDR3 has 17 amino acids. With 2 bases clipped from V and 2 bases from J, the junction kept 9 bases outside the gene matches. Germline V gene sequence: CDR1 GTSNPN, CDR2 SVGIG (reference sequence). CDR3 sequence reads: CAWSIVRTSGTYNEQFF. The CDR3 coding sequence is TGTGCCTGGAGTATTGTACGGACTAGCGGCACCTACAATGAGCAGTTCTTC.

The rearrangement joins TRBV7-9 to TRBJ2-7; possible D gene TRBD2, 6 bases. This CDR3 has 16 amino acids. Trimming shortened V by 5 bases and J by 3 bases, and 20 bases separated the two germline ends. The germline CDR1 and CDR2 sequences are SEHNR and FQNEAQ (reference sequence). CDR3 amino acids: CASSGPDGGLGYEQYF. Here the CDR3 DNA reads TGTGCCAGCAGCGGACCGGATGGGGGACTGGGCTACGAGCAGTACTTC. Using reference TRBV7-9 and TRBJ2-7 for the parts outside the CDR3, the full variable domain is DTGVSQNPRHKITKRGQNVTFRCDPISEHNRLYWYRQTLGQGPEFLTYFQNEAQLEKSRLLSDRFSAERPKGSFSTLEIQRTEQGDSAMYLCASSGPDGGLGYEQYFGPGTRLTVT.

The chain joins TRBV5-6 to TRBJ2-1, with D possibly matching TRBD2 (5 bases). The CDR3 runs 15 residues. Germline CDR1 is SGHDT and CDR2 is YYEEEE. Between the trimmed V and J ends, which lost 1 base and 3 bases, there was a span of 11 bases. The CDR3 DNA sequence: TGTGCCAGCAGCTTGACACTAGGTGGCTACAATGAGCAGTTCTTC. This gives the protein CASSLTLGGYNEQFF.

This chain joins TRBV10-3 and TRBJ2-3; 10 bases are shared with TRBD1. CDR3 size: 15 residues. Germline V CDR1 and CDR2: ENHRY, SYGVKD. V was pared by 6 bases and J by 5 bases, with 8 bases of the junction left unmatched. The CDR3, as DNA: TGTGCCATCAGAGGGTGGGACAGGGGACGAGATACGCAGTATTTT. This gives the protein CAIRGWDRGRDTQYF.

The chain joins TRBV27 to TRBJ2-2; tentatively, D is TRBD1 or TRBD2 (6 bases each). Germline V gene data show CDR1 as MNHEY and CDR2 as SMNVEV (reference sequence). V was clipped by 3 bases and J by 3 bases, with 11 bases between them. The length of the CDR3 is 15 residues. The CDR3 spells CASSFRGRDTGELFF. For the CDR3, the DNA is TGTGCCAGCAGTTTCCGGGGGCGCGACACCGGGGAGCTGTTTTTT.

This clone appeared many times. The V and J genes are TRBV6-5 and TRBJ2-7; 7 nucleotides match TRBD2. After removal of 6 bases from V and 0 bases from J, the junction contained 5 bases not matched to a gene. From germline, CDR1 is MNHEY and CDR2 SVGAGI. This CDR3 has 14 residues. As DNA, the CDR3 is TGTGCCAGCAGAGGGCTAGCGGACTCCTACGAGCAGTACTTC. Residues: CASRGLADSYEQYF.

A few counts support this clone. The chain couples TRBV9 to TRBJ1-1; D gene unclear. The germline gives CDR1 SGDLS, CDR2 YYNGEE. Trimming left V 0 bases short and J 5 bases short, with 11 bases between. This CDR3 is built from 14 residues. DNA of the CDR3: TGTGCCAGCAGCGTAGCGTCTGGGAGGACTGAAGCTTTCTTT. It translates to CASSVASGRTEAFF.

V gene TRBV27 combines with J gene TRBJ2-3; weak D call: TRBD1 (7 bases). The length of the CDR3 is 14 residues. Germline V gene sequence: CDR1 MNHEY, CDR2 SMNVEV (reference sequence). Trimming shortened V by 5 bases and J by 8 bases, and 17 bases separated the two germline ends. CDR3 sequence: CASSPRGDVGTQYF. CDR3 sequence (DNA): TGTGCCAGCAGTCCCAGGGGGGACGTCGGTACGCAGTATTTT.

For this clone: Distinct nucleotide sequences in the sample also encode this CDR3. The chain combines TRBV2 with TRBJ1-5, with D unclear. The length of the CDR3 is 13 residues. The V end was cut by 4 bases, the J end by 0 bases, with 4 bases between. Per the germline V gene, CDR1 is SNHLY and CDR2 is FYNNEI. CDR3 sequence: CASSADSNQPQHF. The CDR3 bases are TGTGCCAGCAGTGCAGATAGCAATCAGCCCCAGCATTTT.

V is TRBV19 and J is TRBJ2-1; 7 positions match TRBD1. The V gene end was trimmed by 4 bases and the J gene end by 5 bases; junction bases not matched to a gene: 11. CDR1 LNHDA and CDR2 SQIVND come from the germline V gene (reference sequence). This CDR3 is 16 amino acids long. This CDR3 reads CASSRIGAGTDNEQFF. The CDR3 bases are TGTGCCAGTAGTAGGATAGGGGCAGGGACAGACAATGAGCAGTTCTTC.

The chain uses TRBV6-5 and TRBJ2-7; D may be TRBD1 or TRBD2 (5 bases each). The germline gives CDR1 MNHEY, CDR2 SVGAGI. The CDR3 is 13 amino acids. The V gene lost 5 bases and the J gene lost 2 bases, with 10 bases spanning the gap. CDR3 nucleotides: TGTGCCAGCAGTCGGGGACCGGCCTACGAGCAGTACTTC. Protein: CASSRGPAYEQYF.

A few counts support this clone. This chain joins TRBV7-8 and TRBJ2-2; no reliable D call. V lost 1 base and J 4 bases, leaving 4 bases between the germline ends. Germline lookup yields CDR1 SGHVS and CDR2 FQNEAQ. The CDR3 runs to 13 residues. The CDR3 bases are TGTGCCAGCAGCTTAGTAATCACCGGGGAGCTGTTTTTT. It is translated as CASSLVITGELFF.

This rearrangement joins TRBV7-2 to TRBJ1-5; 8 bases are a match to TRBD1. CDR3 length: 13 residues. The germline CDR1 and CDR2 sequences are SGHTA and FQGNSA. Trimming took 5 bases from V and 7 from J; bases not matched to a gene: 4. The CDR3 reads CASSQDRAQPQHF. The CDR3 DNA follows: TGTGCCAGCAGCCAGGACAGGGCCCAGCCCCAGCATTTT.